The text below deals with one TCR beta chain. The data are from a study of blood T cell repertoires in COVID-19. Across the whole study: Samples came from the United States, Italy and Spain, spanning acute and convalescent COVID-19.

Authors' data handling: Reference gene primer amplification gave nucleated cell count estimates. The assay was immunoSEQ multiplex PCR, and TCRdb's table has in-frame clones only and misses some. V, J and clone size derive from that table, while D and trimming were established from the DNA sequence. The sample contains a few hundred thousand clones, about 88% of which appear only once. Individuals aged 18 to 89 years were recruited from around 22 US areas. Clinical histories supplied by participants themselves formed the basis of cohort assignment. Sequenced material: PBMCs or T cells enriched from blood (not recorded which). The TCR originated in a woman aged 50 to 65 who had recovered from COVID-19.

CDR3 in amino acids: CASSPPSGSTDTQYF. The CDR3 DNA follows: TGTGCCAGCAGCCCGCCGAGCGGGAGCACAGATACGCAGTATTTT. The chain links TRBV5-6 to TRBJ2-3; D may be TRBD2 (6 bases). V lost 4 bases and J lost 0, with 12 bases in between. This CDR3 has 15 amino acids. Germline CDR1 is SGHDT and CDR2 is YYEEEE.